This T cell receptor beta chain was captured in a study of OX40 agonist ivuxolimab in advanced cancers. Study details: The patients received agonistic anti-OX40 (CD134) antibody ivuxolimab. General observations from the study: CD4+ and CD8+ T cells in blood underwent clonal expansion by week 6 at 0.1 to 3.0 mg/kg.

The ends were cut back, 0 bases at V and 2 bases at J, with 7 bases in the middle. CDR1 and CDR2 from the germline V gene are SGHRS and YFSETQ. The CDR3 has 14 residues. Produced via immunoSEQ multiplex PCR; TCRdb's table is partial and in-frame only. The sample yields roughly 100,000 clones, more than 75% seen once. Turning to this clone: What it recognizes is unknown.

This chain uses TRBV5-1 with TRBJ2-3; D is undetermined. This material consisted of CD4+ or CD8+ T cells sorted from blood, taken in a trial of the OX40 agonist ivuxolimab. The sequence was collected from an adult with an advanced solid tumor such as melanoma, head and neck, liver or kidney cancer. The CDR3 DNA reads TGCGCCAGCAGCTTGGACGGAGTCACAGATACGCAGTATTTT. Translation gives CASSLDGVTDTQYF.